Sequencing of this T cell receptor beta chain was carried out in a study of shared clonotypes between healthy human individuals. Study findings and constraints: Tissue TCR repertoires likely differ from these blood-only repertoires.

The protocol was immunoSEQ multiplex PCR, while the TCRdb copy is restricted to in-frame clones and leaves out a portion. The sample consists of under 2.5 million clones, around 90% of them appearing once. The CDR3 loop spans 11 amino acids. Between the trimmed V and J ends, which lost 1 base and 11 bases, there was a span of 8 bases. Germline values: CDR1 SEHNR, CDR2 FQNEAQ (reference sequence). Details on this clone: Its specificity is not known.

The sequence was collected from a man younger than 35 in good health. Some clones in this sample may be carry-over from other donors' samples. The sequencing input was naive CD4+ T cells from PBMCs. As for subset: CD45RA+ positively selected. The gene calls are TRBV7-9 and TRBJ1-1; D gene uncertain. CDR3 residues: CASSLGPSAFF. DNA of the CDR3: TGTGCCAGCAGCTTAGGGCCATCCGCTTTCTTT.